This section outlines one T cell receptor (beta chain) sequence together with its context. Its antigen is as yet unknown. The diagnoses drew upon clinical symptoms, serum thyroxine and TRAb, thyroid ultrasound and orbital computed tomography. The sample belongs to a study of T cells in Graves' hyperthyroidism and ophthalmopathy. Study context: Peripheral blood was drawn at first diagnosis, prior to all treatment.

RNA transcripts served as the template for amplifying TCR beta CDR3 regions. HTBI primers drove first-round RT-PCR of the TCR CDR3. Each CDR3 protein gets one entry after TCRdb re-called the multiplex PCR reads with MiXCR. The sample yields about 740,000 distinct CDR3 sequences, around 15% seen once. Findings and limits, study-wide: Blood shared most expanded thyroid clonotypes above 0.001.

This CDR3 spans 16 amino acids. V dropped 10 bases and J dropped 5 bases, with 24 bases sitting between them. The sequence was obtained from a woman between 18 and 30 years old with Graves' hyperthyroidism. Sequencing used blood. The chain employs TRBV12-3 or TRBV12-4 and TRBJ2-1; a weak D match, TRBD1 (6 bases). CDR3: CATSTQGGVPNNEQFF. Written as DNA, the CDR3 is TGTGCCACCAGCACCCAAGGGGGTGTCCCTAACAATGAGCAGTTCTTC.